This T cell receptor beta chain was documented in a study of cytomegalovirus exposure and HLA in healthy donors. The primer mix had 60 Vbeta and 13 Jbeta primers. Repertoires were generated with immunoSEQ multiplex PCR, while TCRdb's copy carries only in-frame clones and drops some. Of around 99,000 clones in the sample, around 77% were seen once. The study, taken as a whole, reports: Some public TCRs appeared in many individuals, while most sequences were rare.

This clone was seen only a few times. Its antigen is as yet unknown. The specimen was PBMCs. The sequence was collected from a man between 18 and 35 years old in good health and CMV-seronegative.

CDR3 DNA sequence: TGCGCCAGCAGCCAAGACGAAAACCGGGACTACCCCTACGAGCAGTACTTC. Translating it yields CASSQDENRDYPYEQYF. The rearrangement uses TRBV4-3 and TRBJ2-7, with 7 bases that match TRBD2. The trim removed 0 bases at V and 2 bases at J, leaving 10 bases unmatched. The CDR3 is 17 residues long. Germline assignment: CDR1 LGHNA and CDR2 YSLEER.